The rows below give T cell receptor beta chains drawn from one sample of a study of blood T cell repertoires in COVID-19. The table came from immunoSEQ multiplex PCR; TCRdb's copy has only in-frame clones and leaves some out. This table holds 30,000 to 35,000 clones, about 89% found once. The sample consisted of peripheral blood. Receptors originate from a human donor in a cohort sampled during active COVID-19. Each CDR3 is given with its conserved first and last residue. The D gene is left open where the match is weak. The size entry is marked missing in some rows and otherwise reads once, few, many or a size class.

- TRBJ1-4 16 - TRBV9 CASSVGQGLRNEKLFF TGTGCCAGCAGCGTAGGCCAGGGACTAAGAAATGAAAAACTGTTTTTT
- TRBJ2-7 14 - TRBV28 CASSFSAGFREQYF TGTGCCAGCAGTTTTTCCGCAGGGTTCCGCGAGCAGTACTTC
- TRBJ2-7 18 TRBD2 TRBV5-6 CASSSRGTSGGLSYEQYF TGTGCCAGCAGCTCGCGGGGGACTAGCGGGGGACTCTCCTACGAGCAGTACTTC
- TRBJ1-6 16 TRBD1 TRBV7-9 CASSSDRGGYNSPLHF TGTGCCAGCAGCTCCGACAGGGGGGGATATAATTCACCCCTCCACTTT
- TRBJ1-2 13 - TRBV6-5 CASSKGQGYGYTF TGTGCCAGCTCCAAAGGGCAGGGTTATGGCTACACCTTC
once TRBJ1-2 12 - TRBV12-3/TRBV12-4 CASSFGAVPGTF TGTGCCAGCAGTTTTGGGGCAGTGCCTGGGACCTTC
- TRBJ1-6 15 TRBD1 TRBV6-5 CASRPTGTGASPLHF TGTGCCAGCAGACCTACCGGGACAGGGGCTTCACCCCTCCACTTT
- TRBJ2-3 18 TRBD1 TRBV25-1 CASSEFEGTGGGGDTQYF TGTGCCAGCAGTGAATTCGAAGGGACAGGGGGTGGAGGAGATACGCAGTATTTT
once TRBJ2-2 17 TRBD1 TRBV28 CASSLDRDRAYTGELFF TGTGCCAGCAGTTTAGACAGGGACAGGGCATACACCGGGGAGCTGTTTTTT
- TRBJ1-6 14 - TRBV6-5 CASSSISANSPLHF TGTGCCAGCAGTAGTATTAGCGCAAATTCACCCCTCCACTTT
- TRBJ1-3 13 - TRBV5-1 CASSAGGGNTIYF TGCGCCAGCAGCGCGGGAGGTGGAAACACCATATATTTT
few TRBJ1-6 17 TRBD1 TRBV7-2 CASSPAPYRGRGSPLHF TGTGCCAGCAGTCCAGCCCCCTACAGGGGTAGAGGTTCACCCCTCCACTTT
- TRBJ1-4 16 - TRBV19 CASLSGAGATNEKLFF TGTGCCAGTTTAAGCGGGGCGGGTGCAACTAATGAAAAACTGTTTTTT
- TRBJ2-7 11 - TRBV28 CASSLRTRWYF TGTGCCAGCAGTCTCCGGACTCGATGGTACTTC